This T cell receptor beta chain was captured by sequencing in a study of T cell repertoires in cytomegalovirus infection. About the study: Public TCR beta signatures provided an indication of both CMV infection and a matching HLA type.

V lost 2 bases, J lost 10 bases, and 5 bases stayed unmatched. Germline V gives CDR1 MNHEY, CDR2 SVGEGT. This CDR3 has 13 residues. Using its own MiXCR run on the reads, TCRdb lists one record per CDR3 protein. The table has 150,000 or so distinct CDR3 sequences, under 20% seen once. The material sequenced was CD8+ T cells from PBMCs. The chain combines TRBV6-2 or TRBV6-3 with TRBJ2-1; 7 nucleotides align to TRBD1. This TCR was recovered from a human donor in good health (CMV status not recorded). Some clones in this sample may be carry-over from other donors' samples. The CDR3 DNA follows: TGTGCCAGCAGTTACCGGACAGGATACGAGCAGTTCTTC. As protein: CASSYRTGYEQFF.